A selection of T cell receptor beta chains follows, all from one sample in a study of T-cell memory formation after mild COVID-19. TCRdb called the 5' RACE reads again in MiXCR, with one record for every CDR3 protein. The repertoire has 450,000 to 650,000 distinct CDR3 sequences, around 21% of them found once; the top ten carry around 12%. The sequencing sample was made of PBMCs or a T cell subset sorted from them (not recorded which). The receptors shown here come from an adult woman who had mild COVID-19 (a few samples of this study predate the infection). Cell type and time point are not known. The CDR3 runs from the conserved cysteine through the conserved F or W.

v_call	j_call	cdr3_aa
TRBV20-1	TRBJ2-3	CSASLGRSTDTQYF
TRBV3-1	TRBJ2-7	CASSPPGHAYEQYF
TRBV27	TRBJ2-2	CASSLSNGNTGELFF
TRBV9	TRBJ2-3	CASSVGEREFTDTQYF
TRBV12-3/TRBV12-4	TRBJ2-7	CASSRDAVHEQYF
TRBV20-1	TRBJ2-5	CSARAFSGGETQYF
TRBV7-7	TRBJ1-5	CASNCRGQPQHF
TRBV7-9	TRBJ2-7	CASSLASALRGSYEQYF
TRBV19	TRBJ2-5	CASSAVKGQQETQYF
TRBV5-1	TRBJ1-1	CASRHGNTEAFF
TRBV10-3	TRBJ2-4	CAISDPPDGSQNIQYF
TRBV5-4	TRBJ1-2	CASSFRQITNYGYTF
TRBV7-2	TRBJ2-7	CASSLEGRSYEQYF
TRBV20-1	TRBJ2-3	CSAKGTPPDTQYF
TRBV5-1	TRBJ2-5	CASSLPSGRETQYF
TRBV7-9	TRBJ2-1	CASSLAGMVYEQFF
TRBV4-3	TRBJ2-1	CASSHILGAGNEQFF
TRBV29-1	TRBJ2-7	CSVLVSGSEQYF
TRBV7-2	TRBJ2-2	CASSFKGANTGELFF
TRBV19	TRBJ2-5	CASSRGSETQYF
TRBV20-1	TRBJ2-7	CSARESNSPDYEQYF
TRBV4-1	TRBJ2-6	CASSSAGVRRSGANVLTF
TRBV7-9	TRBJ2-3	CASSPGTADTQYF
TRBV15	TRBJ1-2	CATSIHGQGYNYGYTF
TRBV6-1	TRBJ2-7	CASEGRGEQYF
TRBV20-1	TRBJ2-7	CSARGAGANYEQYF
TRBV3-1	TRBJ2-7	CASSSAWTSYEQYF
TRBV6-6	TRBJ2-7	CASSPRADSYEQYF